This T cell receptor beta chain is from a study of T cells after yellow fever vaccination. Study-level results: Relatively few clonotypes were ones that appeared in both CD4 and CD8 compartments.

One entry per CDR3 protein results from TCRdb running MiXCR on the 5' RACE reads. The sample lists hundreds of thousands of distinct CDR3 sequences, 5.2% occurring once. The trim removed 3 bases at V and 10 bases at J, leaving 12 bases unmatched. CDR1 and CDR2 (germline): LGHNA, YSLEER. The CDR3 runs to 16 residues. In its sample, this clonotype was seen a few times. Its antigen is currently unknown. This TCR derives from a man aged 18-30 years who received the YFV17D yellow fever vaccine. The material was CD4+ T cells sorted from PBMCs, obtained on the day of the yellow fever booster vaccination. This chain uses TRBV4-3 with TRBJ1-6; TRBD1 agrees at 7 bases. The CDR3 here is CASSQGYRGDRSPLHF. CDR3 nucleotide sequence: TGCGCCAGCAGCCAGGGATACAGGGGCGATCGATCACCCCTCCACTTT.